Listed below are T cell receptor beta chains from one sample, sequenced in a study of shared clonotypes between healthy human individuals. Only in-frame clones appear in the TCRdb table, and some are missing; sequencing was by immunoSEQ multiplex PCR. The table has under 600,000 clones, 75% to 80% seen once; the top ten hold approximately 12%. Material: PBMCs. The source is a woman in her forties in good health. Some clones in this sample may be carry-over from other donors' samples. Each CDR3 is given with its conserved first and last residue.

v_call cdr3_aa
TRBV7-9 CASGLGGGTGELFF
TRBV7-9 CASSFGGGETQYF
TRBV30 CAWNGNSGNTIYF
TRBV7-2 CASRRRDHSSYEQYF
TRBV30 CAWRYMTEAFF
TRBV21-1 CASSIRLRDRDGNTIYF
TRBV7-2 CASSLYRAGGYGDTQYF
TRBV29-1 CSVARSSTDTQYF
TRBV7-2 CASSYQGADTQYF
TRBV2 CASMGSYNEQFF
TRBV7-9 CASSLEGTNRQFF
TRBV11-2 CASSLGLGTGALAEAFF
TRBV6-5 CASSYSGPLILYEQYF
TRBV5-1 CASKRDLNTEAFF
TRBV18 CASSRRQGQPDNEQFF
TRBV29-1 CSVDEGWSTDTQYF
TRBV5-1 CASSLVGGGRHAYEQYF
TRBV6-6 CASSYSVPTPYEQYF
TRBV5-1 CASSLNGRPSTDTQYF
TRBV30 CGAGGSYEQYF
TRBV6-5 CASSYSNLAGNEQFF
TRBV30 CAWGVGTGVEAFF